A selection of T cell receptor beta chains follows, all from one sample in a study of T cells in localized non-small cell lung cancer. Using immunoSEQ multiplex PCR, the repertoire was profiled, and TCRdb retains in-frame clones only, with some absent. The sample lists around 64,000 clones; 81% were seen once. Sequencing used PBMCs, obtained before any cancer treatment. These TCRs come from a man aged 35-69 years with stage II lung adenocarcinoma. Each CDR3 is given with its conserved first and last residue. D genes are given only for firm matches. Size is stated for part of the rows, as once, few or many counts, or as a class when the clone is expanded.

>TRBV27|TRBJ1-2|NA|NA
TGTGCCAGCAGTAACCATCCCTATGGCTACACCTTC
CASSNHPYGYTF
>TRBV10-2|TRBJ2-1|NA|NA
TGCGCCAGCAGTGAGGGTAGGGTTTTCGGTGAGCAGTTCTTC
CASSEGRVFGEQFF
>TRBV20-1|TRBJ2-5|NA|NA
TGCAGTGCCCTGGCGGAGACCCAGTACTTC
CSALAETQYF
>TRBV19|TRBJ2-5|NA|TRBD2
TGTGCCAGTACCCCGTCAGCGGGAGTGGGAGAGACCCAGTACTTC
CASTPSAGVGETQYF
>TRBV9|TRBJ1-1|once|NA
TGTGCCAGCAGCCCTAGATATCAGACAGTGGACACTGAAGCTTTCTTT
CASSPRYQTVDTEAFF
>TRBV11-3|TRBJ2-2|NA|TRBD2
TGTGCCAGCAGCGTTCGGGGGGCGAACACCGGGGAGCTGTTTTTT
CASSVRGANTGELFF
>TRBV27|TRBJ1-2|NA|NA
TGTGCCAGCAGTGCCCGACAGAACTATGGCTACACCTTC
CASSARQNYGYTF
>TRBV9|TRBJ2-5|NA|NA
TGTGCCAGCAGCCCATCCCCGGAAGAGACCCAGTACTTC
CASSPSPEETQYF
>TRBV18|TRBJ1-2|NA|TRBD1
TGTGCCAGCTCACCTGCCGGGACAGGGATTGGCTACACCTTC
CASSPAGTGIGYTF
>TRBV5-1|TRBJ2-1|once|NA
TGCGCCAGCAGCGTTGGGACTTTCAATGAGCAGTTCTTC
CASSVGTFNEQFF
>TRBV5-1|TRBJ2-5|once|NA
TGCGCCAGCAGCGCCAGGAACCAAGAGACCCAGTACTTC
CASSARNQETQYF